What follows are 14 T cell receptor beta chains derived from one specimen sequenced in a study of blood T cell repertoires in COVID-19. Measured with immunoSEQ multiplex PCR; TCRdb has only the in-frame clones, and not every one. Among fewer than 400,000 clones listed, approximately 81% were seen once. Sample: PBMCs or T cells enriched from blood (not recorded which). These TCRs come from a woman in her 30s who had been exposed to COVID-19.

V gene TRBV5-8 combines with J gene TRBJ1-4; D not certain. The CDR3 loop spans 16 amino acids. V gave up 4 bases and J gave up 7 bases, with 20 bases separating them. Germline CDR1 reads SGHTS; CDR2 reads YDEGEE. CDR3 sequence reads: CASSPDARRVTEKLFF. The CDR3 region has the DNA TGTGCCAGCAGCCCCGATGCCAGGCGGGTCACTGAAAAACTGTTTTTT.

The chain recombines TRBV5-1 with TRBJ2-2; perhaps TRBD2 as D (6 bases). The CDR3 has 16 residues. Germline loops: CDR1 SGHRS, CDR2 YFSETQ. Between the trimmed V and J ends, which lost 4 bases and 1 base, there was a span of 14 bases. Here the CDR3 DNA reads TGCGCCAGCAGCCCTAGGGCGGGGCAGAACACCGGGGAGCTGTTTTTT. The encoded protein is CASSPRAGQNTGELFF.

CDR3 residues: CASSPEPATEAFF. The DNA for the CDR3 is TGCGCCAGCAGCCCTGAGCCTGCCACTGAAGCTTTCTTT. The chain uses TRBV4-1 and TRBJ1-1, with D hard to call. The CDR3 loop spans 13 amino acids. Germline-derived CDR1 and CDR2 are MGHRA and YSYEKL. V gave up 4 bases and J gave up 4 bases, with 10 bases separating them.

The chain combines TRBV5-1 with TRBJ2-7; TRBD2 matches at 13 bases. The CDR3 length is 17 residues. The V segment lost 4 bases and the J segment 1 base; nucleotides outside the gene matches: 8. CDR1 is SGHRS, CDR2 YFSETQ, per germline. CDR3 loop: CASSVTGTSGKSYEQYF. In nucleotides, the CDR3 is TGCGCCAGCAGCGTGACCGGGACTAGCGGGAAGTCCTACGAGCAGTACTTC.

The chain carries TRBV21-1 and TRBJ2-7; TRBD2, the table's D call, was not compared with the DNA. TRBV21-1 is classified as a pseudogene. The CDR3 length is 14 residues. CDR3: CASSMRLADYEQYF. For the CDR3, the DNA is TGTGCCAGCAGCATGCGTCTAGCGGACTACGAGCAGTACTTC.

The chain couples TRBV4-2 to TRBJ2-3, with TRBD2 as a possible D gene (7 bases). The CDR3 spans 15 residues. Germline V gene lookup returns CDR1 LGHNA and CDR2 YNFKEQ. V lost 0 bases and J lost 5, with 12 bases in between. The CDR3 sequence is CASSQDGGQGDTQYF. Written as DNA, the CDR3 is TGTGCCAGCAGCCAAGACGGGGGGCAAGGAGATACGCAGTATTTT.

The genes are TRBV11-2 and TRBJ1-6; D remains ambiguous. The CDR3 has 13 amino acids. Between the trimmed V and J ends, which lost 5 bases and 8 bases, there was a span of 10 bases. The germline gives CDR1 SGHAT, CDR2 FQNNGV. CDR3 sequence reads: CASSPQLDSPLHF. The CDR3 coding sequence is TGTGCCAGCAGCCCACAGCTCGATTCACCCCTCCACTTT.

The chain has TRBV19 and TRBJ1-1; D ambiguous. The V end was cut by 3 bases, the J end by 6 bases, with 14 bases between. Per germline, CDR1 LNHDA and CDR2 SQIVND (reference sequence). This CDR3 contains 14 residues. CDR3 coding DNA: TGTGCCAGTAGTATTCGTACTTTCAACCCTGAAGCTTTCTTT. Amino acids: CASSIRTFNPEAFF.

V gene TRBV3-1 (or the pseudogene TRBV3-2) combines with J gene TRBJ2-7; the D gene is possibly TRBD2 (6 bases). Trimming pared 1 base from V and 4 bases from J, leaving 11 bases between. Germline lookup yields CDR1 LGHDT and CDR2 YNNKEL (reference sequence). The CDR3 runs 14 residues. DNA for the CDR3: TGTGCCAGCAGCCAAGCCGGGAGTTGGTACGAGCAGTACTTC. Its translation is CASSQAGSWYEQYF.

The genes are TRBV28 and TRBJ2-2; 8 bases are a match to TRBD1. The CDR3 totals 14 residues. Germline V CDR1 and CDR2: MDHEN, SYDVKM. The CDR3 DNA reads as TGTGCGACAGGGGTCCTACTAAACACCGGGGAGCTGTTTTTT. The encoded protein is CATGVLLNTGELFF. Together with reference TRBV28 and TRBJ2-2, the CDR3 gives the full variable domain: DVKVTQSSRYLVKRTGEKVFLECVQDMDHENMFWYRQDPGLGLRLIYFSYDVKMKEKGDIPEGYSVSREKKERFSLILESASTNQTSMYLCATGVLLNTGELFFGEGSRLTVL.

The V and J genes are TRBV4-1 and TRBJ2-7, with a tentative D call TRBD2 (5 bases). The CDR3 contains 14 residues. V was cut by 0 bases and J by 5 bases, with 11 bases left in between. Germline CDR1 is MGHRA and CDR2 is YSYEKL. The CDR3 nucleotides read TGCGCCAGCAGCCAAGAGTCCCCCGGGAACGAGCAGTACTTC. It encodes CASSQESPGNEQYF.

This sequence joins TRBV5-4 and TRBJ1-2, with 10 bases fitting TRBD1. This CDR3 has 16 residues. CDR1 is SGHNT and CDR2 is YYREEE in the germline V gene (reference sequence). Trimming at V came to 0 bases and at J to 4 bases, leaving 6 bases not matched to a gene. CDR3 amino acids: CASSLEPGQGSYGYTF. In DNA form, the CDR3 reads TGTGCCAGCAGCTTGGAACCGGGACAGGGGAGCTATGGCTACACCTTC.

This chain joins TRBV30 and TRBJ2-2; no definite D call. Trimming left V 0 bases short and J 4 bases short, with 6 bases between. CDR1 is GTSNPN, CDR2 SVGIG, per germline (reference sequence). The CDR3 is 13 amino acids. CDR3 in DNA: TGTGCCTGGAGTGTACTGAGCACCGGGGAGCTGTTTTTT. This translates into CAWSVLSTGELFF. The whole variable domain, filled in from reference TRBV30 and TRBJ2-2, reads SQTIHQWPATLVQPVGSPLSLECTVEGTSNPNLYWYRQAAGRGLQLLFYSVGIGQISSEVPQNLSASRPQDRQFILSSKKLLLSDSGFYLCAWSVLSTGELFFGEGSRLTVL.

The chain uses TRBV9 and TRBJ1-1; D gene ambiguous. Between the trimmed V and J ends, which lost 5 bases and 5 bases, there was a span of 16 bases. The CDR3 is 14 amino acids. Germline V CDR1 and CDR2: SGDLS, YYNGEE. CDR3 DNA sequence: TGTGCCAGCAGTCTTGAAGGAGGCGGGACTGAAGCTTTCTTT. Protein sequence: CASSLEGGGTEAFF.